This T cell receptor (beta chain) was found in a study of blood T cell repertoires in COVID-19. V dropped 0 bases and J dropped 7 bases, with 18 bases sitting between them. CDR3 length equals 16 residues. Germline V gene sequence: CDR1 MNHEY, CDR2 SMNVEV (reference sequence). The authors' processing: Quantification of nucleated cells was approximated via reference gene primer amplification. Assay: immunoSEQ multiplex PCR; the TCRdb copy retains only in-frame clones and omits some. V and J calls and clone size are those listed in that table; D and trimming were worked out from the DNA. Of more than 75,000 clones in the sample, 70% to 90% are singletons; the top ten hold approximately 1.2%.

Sequencing input: peripheral blood. The genes are TRBV27 and TRBJ1-1; TRBD1 might be the D (6 bases). The clonotype comes from a man aged 80 or over with active or convalescent COVID-19. The CDR3 loop reads CASSLSVWGGTGEAFF. CDR3 nucleotides: TGTGCCAGCAGTTTATCGGTTTGGGGGGGCACGGGTGAAGCTTTCTTT.